These 29 T cell receptor beta chains were all obtained from the same sample, sequenced in a study of blood T cell repertoires in COVID-19. Generated by immunoSEQ multiplex PCR, the TCRdb table keeps only in-frame clones and is missing some. The sample lists 250,000 or so clones, roughly nine tenths seen once, with less than 1% in the top ten. Sequences were obtained from peripheral blood. These receptors were obtained from a woman in her 40s who had recovered from COVID-19.

The rearrangement joins TRBV10-3 to TRBJ2-7; D gene uncertain. The V and J ends lost 7 bases and 4 bases respectively, with 20 bases between them. Germline V lookup: CDR1 ENHRY, CDR2 SYGVKD. The CDR3 covers 15 residues. The DNA for the CDR3 is TGTGCCATCATCGGTAAAAGAACAGAAGAGTACGAGCAGTACTTC. Protein product: CAIIGKRTEEYEQYF.

This clone was seen just once. This chain connects TRBV5-1 to TRBJ2-2; 9 positions match TRBD1. Trimming removed 2 bases from V and 6 bases from J; junction bases left unmatched: 5. This CDR3 comprises 15 residues. Germline V gives CDR1 SGHRS, CDR2 YFSETQ. Here the CDR3 reads CASSLRTGEAGELFF. In nucleotides, the CDR3 is TGCGCCAGCAGCTTACGGACAGGGGAAGCCGGGGAGCTGTTTTTT.

The rearrangement links TRBV6-5 to TRBJ1-2; TRBD1 matches 11 bases. CDR3 length: 15 amino acids. The trim removed 4 bases at V and 5 bases at J, leaving 6 bases unmatched. Germline CDR1 is MNHEY and CDR2 is SVGAGI. CDR3 bases: TGTGCCAGCAGTTCCGGGACAGGGGGATGGTATGGCTACACCTTC. It codes for CASSSGTGGWYGYTF.

The chain employs TRBV19 and TRBJ1-5, with 10 bases that match TRBD1. The CDR3 sequence is 17 residues long. With 5 bases clipped from V and 0 bases from J, the junction kept 7 bases outside the gene matches. Germline CDR1 is LNHDA and CDR2 is SQIVND (reference sequence). CDR3 region: CASSAPGQGPSNQPQHF. CDR3 nucleotide sequence: TGTGCCAGTAGTGCCCCGGGACAGGGGCCTAGCAATCAGCCCCAGCATTTT.

The chain carries TRBV4-1 and TRBJ2-7, with D tentatively TRBD1 (6 bases). Trimming cost V 1 base and J 2 bases, with 12 bases left between them. CDR3 size: 15 residues. Germline CDR1 and CDR2: MGHRA and YSYEKL. This CDR3 is CASSQGWTAAYEQYF. CDR3 coding DNA: TGCGCCAGCAGCCAAGGCTGGACAGCGGCCTACGAGCAGTACTTC.

The chain carries TRBV24-1 and TRBJ1-3; weak D call: TRBD1 (6 bases). V gave up 2 bases and J gave up 0 bases, with 10 bases separating them. The CDR3 consists of 16 residues. The germline gives CDR1 KGHDR, CDR2 SFDVKD. Written as DNA, the CDR3 is TGTGCCACCAGTGATTCTGGGGGCTACTCTGGAAACACCATATATTTT. Protein sequence: CATSDSGGYSGNTIYF.

Remarks on this clone: Other DNA sequences of this sample code for an identical CDR3. The V gene is TRBV7-2, the J gene TRBJ1-6; 11 nucleotides match TRBD1. The germline gives CDR1 SGHTA, CDR2 FQGNSA. CDR3 length equals 15 residues. Trimming cost V 4 bases and J 7 bases; bases outside gene matches: 3. CDR3 region: CASSWRTGGNSPLHF. Here the CDR3 DNA reads TGTGCCAGCAGCTGGAGGACAGGGGGCAATTCACCCCTCCACTTT.

CDR3 nucleotides: TGTGCCACCAGTGGACTACTAGCGGGATCCGGCGGGGAGCTGTTTTTT. Translated: CATSGLLAGSGGELFF. V gene TRBV15 combines with J gene TRBJ2-2; 10 positions agree with TRBD2. The CDR3 contains 16 residues. Germline V gene sequence: CDR1 LNHNV, CDR2 YYDKDF (reference sequence). After removal of 6 bases from V and 7 bases from J, the junction contained 11 bases not matched to a gene.

This clone was seen just once. The chain uses TRBV28 and TRBJ2-3, with D maybe TRBD2 (5 bases). Germline V lookup: CDR1 MDHEN, CDR2 SYDVKM. CDR3 length: 14 amino acids. Trimming cost V 4 bases and J 4 bases, with 12 bases left between them. In DNA, the CDR3 is TGTGCCAGCAGTTCATCTAGCCCGCCAGATACGCAGTATTTT. This translates into CASSSSSPPDTQYF. The entire variable domain, with the rest obtained from reference TRBV28 and TRBJ2-3, is as follows: DVKVTQSSRYLVKRTGEKVFLECVQDMDHENMFWYRQDPGLGLRLIYFSYDVKMKEKGDIPEGYSVSREKKERFSLILESASTNQTSMYLCASSSSSPPDTQYFGPGTRLTVL.

This chain joins TRBV28 and TRBJ2-1, with 10 nucleotides matching TRBD1. J was trimmed by 5 bases and V by 6 bases; bases with no gene match: 13. The germline CDR1 and CDR2 sequences are MDHEN and SYDVKM. CDR3 length equals 17 residues. The DNA of the CDR3 is TGTGCCAGCAGGAACTTAGCGGGACAGGGGTCTAACAATGAGCAGTTCTTC. Translating gives CASRNLAGQGSNNEQFF.

The chain carries TRBV30 and TRBJ2-5, with a tentative D call TRBD1 (5 bases). Germline values: CDR1 GTSNPN, CDR2 SVGIG (reference sequence). The CDR3 length is 12 residues. Trimming cost V 5 bases and J 4 bases, with 11 bases left between them. The CDR3 is CAWCQGPETQYF. In nucleotides, the CDR3 is TGTGCCTGGTGTCAGGGCCCAGAGACCCAGTACTTC.

This chain uses TRBV5-1 with TRBJ2-1; 10 positions agree with TRBD1. Germline CDR1 and CDR2: SGHRS and YFSETQ. V lost 0 bases to trimming and J lost 9 bases; unmatched junction nucleotides: 0. The CDR3 totals 13 residues. DNA of the CDR3: TGCGCCAGCAGCTTGGGGGACAGGGGTGAGCAGTTCTTC. It codes for CASSLGDRGEQFF.

This chain uses TRBV5-1 with TRBJ1-2, with D possibly TRBD1 on 5 matching bases. Trimming cost V 0 bases and J 0 bases, with 9 bases left between them. The germline V gene has CDR1 SGHRS and CDR2 YFSETQ. This CDR3 contains 15 residues. The CDR3 bases are TGCGCCAGCAGCTTGGGGACAAGTACTAACTATGGCTACACCTTC. It codes for CASSLGTSTNYGYTF.

The chain couples TRBV6-6 to TRBJ2-2; the D gene is possibly TRBD2 (5 bases). The germline CDR1 and CDR2 sequences are MNHNY and SVGAGI (reference sequence). V lost 2 bases, J lost 0 bases, and 10 bases lay in between. This CDR3 has 16 residues. The CDR3 DNA reads TGTGCCAGCAGTTACGTTTCCGGGACGAACACCGGGGAGCTGTTTTTT. Encoded protein: CASSYVSGTNTGELFF.

This clone was recorded a few times. The chain is built from TRBV5-4 and TRBJ1-2; D possibly corresponds to TRBD1 (6 bases). This CDR3 spans 15 amino acids. Trimming stripped 4 bases from V and 0 bases from J, with 13 bases between. CDR1 SGHNT and CDR2 YYREEE come from the germline V gene (reference sequence). Written as DNA, the CDR3 is TGTGCCAGCAGCCTGGGGGCAGGGGCTAACTATGGCTACACCTTC. Amino acids: CASSLGAGANYGYTF.

This clone was observed a handful of times. The chain combines TRBV7-9 with TRBJ1-1; D is unclear. The V gene's germline CDR1 is SEHNR and CDR2 FQNEAQ (reference sequence). V lost 5 bases and J 7 bases, leaving 14 bases between the germline ends. This CDR3 spans 13 amino acids. The DNA of the CDR3 is TGTGCCAGCAGCCACGCGGGTGGCAGTGAAGCTTTCTTT. The encoded protein is CASSHAGGSEAFF.

The rearrangement links TRBV19 to TRBJ2-6; 11 bases are shared with TRBD2. Germline V gene data show CDR1 as LNHDA and CDR2 as SQIVND (reference sequence). Trimming at V came to 5 bases and at J to 8 bases, leaving 11 bases not matched to a gene. This CDR3 contains 17 residues. The CDR3, as DNA: TGTGCCAGTAGTGCCCCAGGGGTAGCGGGAGGGTCCAACGTCCTGACTTTC. Its protein is CASSAPGVAGGSNVLTF.

The rearrangement links TRBV9 to TRBJ1-6; 7 bases map to TRBD1. Germline V gene sequence: CDR1 SGDLS, CDR2 YYNGEE. This CDR3 region has 14 residues. V dropped 0 bases and J dropped 9; count of bases not matched to a gene: 3. The CDR3 nucleotides read TGTGCCAGCAGCGTAGTAGCAGGGGGTTCACCCCTCCACTTT. Protein product: CASSVVAGGSPLHF. The complete variable domain, with remaining parts taken from reference TRBV9 and TRBJ1-6, reads DSGVTQTPKHLITATGQRVTLRCSPRSGDLSVYWYQQSLDQGLQFLIQYYNGEERAKGNILERFSAQQFPDLHSELNLSSLELGDSALYFCASSVVAGGSPLHFGNGTRLTVT.

The rearrangement links TRBV9 to TRBJ1-2; 7 bases agree with TRBD1. The CDR3 has 15 residues. The J segment lost 0 bases and the V segment lost 3 bases, leaving 5 bases of the junction unmatched. Germline values: CDR1 SGDLS, CDR2 YYNGEE. CDR3 region: CASSGEGQPNYGYTF. The CDR3 DNA sequence: TGTGCCAGCAGCGGAGAGGGACAGCCTAACTATGGCTACACCTTC.

This clone was seen just once. The rearrangement uses TRBV18 and TRBJ1-5; TRBD1 is a possible D gene (5 bases). CDR1 and CDR2 from the germline V gene are KGHSH and LQKENI. This CDR3 contains 14 residues. V lost 3 bases to trimming and J lost 5 bases, with 11 bases between them. In DNA, the CDR3 is TGTGCCAGCTCACCGGGGCGACAAGATCAGCCCCAGCATTTT. Translating it yields CASSPGRQDQPQHF.

The chain is built from TRBV27 and TRBJ1-6, with a weak D call TRBD1 (5 bases). Deletions cut 6 bases from V and 4 bases from J, with 13 bases between. CDR3 length: 15 amino acids. CDR1 is MNHEY and CDR2 is SMNVEV in the germline V gene (reference sequence). CDR3 region: CASSGGGPYNSPLHF. CDR3 nucleotide sequence: TGTGCCAGCAGCGGGGGTGGGCCTTATAATTCACCCCTCCACTTT.

The chain combines TRBV2 with TRBJ2-1; TRBD2 might be the D (5 bases). Germline V gives CDR1 SNHLY, CDR2 FYNNEI. This CDR3 contains 16 residues. Trimming shortened V by 6 bases and J by 4 bases, and 19 bases separated the two germline ends. CDR3 in amino acids: CASRPIWTGIYNEQFF. The CDR3 DNA sequence: TGTGCCAGCAGGCCAATCTGGACTGGCATTTACAATGAGCAGTTCTTC. The full variable domain, with the rest looked up from reference TRBV2 and TRBJ2-1, is EPEVTQTPSHQVTQMGQEVILRCVPISNHLYFYWYRQILGQKVEFLVSFYNNEISEKSEIFDDQFSVERPDGSNFTLKIRSTKLEDSAMYFCASRPIWTGIYNEQFFGPGTRLTVL.

The chain carries TRBV19 and TRBJ1-2, with 7 bases lining up with TRBD1. The trim removed 3 bases at V and 4 bases at J, leaving 14 bases unmatched. The CDR3 length is 17 residues. From germline, CDR1 is LNHDA and CDR2 SQIVND (reference sequence). The CDR3 DNA sequence: TGTGCCAGTAGTATCTCCCTTAAGGACAGGCCTTTCTATGGCTACACCTTC. Translated, it gives CASSISLKDRPFYGYTF.

The genes are TRBV7-2 and TRBJ1-3; 7 bases map to TRBD1. The ends lost 1 base at V and 0 bases at J; junction bases unmatched: 9. Germline V lookup: CDR1 SGHTA, CDR2 FQGNSA. This CDR3 is built from 18 residues. Written as DNA, the CDR3 is TGTGCCAGCAGCTTAGGGGGGCCGACAGGGCTCTCTGGAAACACCATATATTTT. This codes for CASSLGGPTGLSGNTIYF.

This clone was observed a handful of times. This chain connects TRBV27 to TRBJ2-7, with 10 bases lining up with TRBD2. The germline V gene has CDR1 MNHEY and CDR2 SMNVEV (reference sequence). V dropped 7 bases and J dropped 6; count of bases not matched to a gene: 12. The CDR3 runs to 15 residues. The CDR3 region is CASNPTSGSPAEQYF. CDR3 nucleotides: TGTGCCAGCAATCCGACTAGCGGGTCCCCCGCCGAGCAGTACTTC.

V gene TRBV6-5 combines with J gene TRBJ2-7; tentative D call: TRBD1 (5 bases). The germline V gene encodes CDR1 MNHEY and CDR2 SVGAGI. V shed 8 bases and J shed 0 bases, with 14 bases lying between them. The CDR3 is made up of 14 amino acids. In DNA, the CDR3 is TGTGCCAGCCACGATACAGGAAACTCCTACGAGCAGTACTTC. It specifies CASHDTGNSYEQYF.

The chain employs TRBV10-3 and TRBJ2-3; D not resolved. This CDR3 is built from 15 residues. Germline-derived CDR1 and CDR2 are ENHRY and SYGVKD. V lost 2 bases, J lost 1 base, and 10 bases lay in between. The CDR3 sequence is CAISEVVTRTDTQYF. The DNA for the CDR3 is TGTGCCATCAGTGAGGTCGTTACTCGCACAGATACGCAGTATTTT.

The chain carries TRBV15 and TRBJ2-4; the D gene is possibly TRBD2 (5 bases). Germline lookup yields CDR1 LNHNV and CDR2 YYDKDF (reference sequence). Trimming left V 0 bases short and J 7 bases short, with 13 bases between. The CDR3 has 15 amino acids. Here the CDR3 reads CATSRERVRYNIQYF. CDR3 sequence (DNA): TGTGCCACCAGCAGAGAGCGGGTACGGTACAACATTCAGTACTTC.

This chain uses TRBV6-1 with TRBJ1-3; no firm D call. Germline V gives CDR1 MNHNS, CDR2 SASEGT. V was trimmed by 3 bases and J by 0 bases, leaving 9 bases between them. The CDR3 covers 15 residues. The chain's CDR3 is CASSDLAGSGNTIYF. The CDR3 DNA reads TGTGCCAGCAGTGATCTGGCAGGCTCTGGAAACACCATATATTTT.